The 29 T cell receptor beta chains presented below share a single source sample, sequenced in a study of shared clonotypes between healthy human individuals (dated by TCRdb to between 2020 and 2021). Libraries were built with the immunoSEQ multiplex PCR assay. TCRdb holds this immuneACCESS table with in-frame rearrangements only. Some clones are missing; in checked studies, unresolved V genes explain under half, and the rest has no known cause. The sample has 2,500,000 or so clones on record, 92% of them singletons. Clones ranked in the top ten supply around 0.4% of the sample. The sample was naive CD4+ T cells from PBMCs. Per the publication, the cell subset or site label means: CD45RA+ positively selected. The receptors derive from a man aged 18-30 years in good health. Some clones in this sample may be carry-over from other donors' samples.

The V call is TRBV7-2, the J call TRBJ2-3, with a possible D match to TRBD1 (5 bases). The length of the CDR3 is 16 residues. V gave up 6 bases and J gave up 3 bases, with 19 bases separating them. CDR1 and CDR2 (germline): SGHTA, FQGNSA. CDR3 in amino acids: CASRPARRGATDTQYF. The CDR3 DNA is TGTGCCAGCAGACCCGCGAGAAGGGGCGCGACAGATACGCAGTATTTT.

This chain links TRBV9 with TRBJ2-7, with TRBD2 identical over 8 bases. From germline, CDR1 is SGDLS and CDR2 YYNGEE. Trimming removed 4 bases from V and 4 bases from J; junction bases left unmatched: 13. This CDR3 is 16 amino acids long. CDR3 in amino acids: CASSPKGPAGVYEQYF. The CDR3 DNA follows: TGTGCCAGCAGCCCTAAGGGGCCAGCGGGAGTGTACGAGCAGTACTTC.

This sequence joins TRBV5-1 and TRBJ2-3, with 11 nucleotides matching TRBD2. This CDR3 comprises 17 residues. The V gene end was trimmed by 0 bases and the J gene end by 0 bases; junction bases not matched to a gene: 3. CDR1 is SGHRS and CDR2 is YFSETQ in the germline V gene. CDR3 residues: CASSLGLAGFSTDTQYF. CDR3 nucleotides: TGCGCCAGCAGCTTGGGACTAGCGGGGTTTAGCACAGATACGCAGTATTTT.

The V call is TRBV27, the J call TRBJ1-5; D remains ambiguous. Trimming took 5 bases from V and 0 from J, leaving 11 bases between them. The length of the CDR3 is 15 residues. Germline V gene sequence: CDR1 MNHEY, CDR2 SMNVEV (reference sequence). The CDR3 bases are TGTGCCAGCAGTATAAAAAGCCATAGCAATCAGCCCCAGCATTTT. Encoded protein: CASSIKSHSNQPQHF.

CDR3 bases: TGTGCCAGCAGCTTAGTAAGAGGGACAGGTCATCAGCCCCAGCATTTT. Amino acid sequence: CASSLVRGTGHQPQHF. The rearrangement links TRBV7-2 to TRBJ1-5, with 8 bases lining up with TRBD1. Germline V CDR1 and CDR2: SGHTA, FQGNSA. V lost 1 base to trimming and J lost 5 bases; unmatched junction nucleotides: 7. The CDR3 runs to 16 residues. The full variable domain, completed using reference TRBV7-2 and TRBJ1-5, is GAGVSQSPSNKVTEKGKDVELRCDPISGHTALYWYRQSLGQGLEFLIYFQGNSAPDKSGLPSDRFSAERTGGSVSTLTIQRTQQEDSAVYLCASSLVRGTGHQPQHFGDGTRLSIL.

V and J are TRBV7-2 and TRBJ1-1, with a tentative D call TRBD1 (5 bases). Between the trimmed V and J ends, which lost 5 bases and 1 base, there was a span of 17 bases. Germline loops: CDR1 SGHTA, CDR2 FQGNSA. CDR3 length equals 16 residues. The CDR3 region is CASSPNSGGWNTEAFF. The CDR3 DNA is TGTGCCAGCAGCCCAAACTCGGGGGGTTGGAACACTGAAGCTTTCTTT.

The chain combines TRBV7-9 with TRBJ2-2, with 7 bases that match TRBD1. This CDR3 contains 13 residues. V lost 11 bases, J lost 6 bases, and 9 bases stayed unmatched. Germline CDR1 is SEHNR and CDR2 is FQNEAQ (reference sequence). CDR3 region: CAGERTGPGELFF. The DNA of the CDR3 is TGTGCCGGGGAACGGACAGGCCCCGGGGAGCTGTTTTTT. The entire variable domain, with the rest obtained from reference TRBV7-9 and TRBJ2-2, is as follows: DTGVSQNPRHKITKRGQNVTFRCDPISEHNRLYWYRQTLGQGPEFLTYFQNEAQLEKSRLLSDRFSAERPKGSFSTLEIQRTEQGDSAMYLCAGERTGPGELFFGEGSRLTVL.

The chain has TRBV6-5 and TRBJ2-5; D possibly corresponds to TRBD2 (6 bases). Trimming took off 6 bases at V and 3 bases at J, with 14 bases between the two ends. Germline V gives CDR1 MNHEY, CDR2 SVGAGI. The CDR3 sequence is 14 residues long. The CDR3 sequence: CASSQRSSEETQYF. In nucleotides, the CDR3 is TGTGCCAGCAGCCAACGTTCTAGCGAAGAGACCCAGTACTTC.

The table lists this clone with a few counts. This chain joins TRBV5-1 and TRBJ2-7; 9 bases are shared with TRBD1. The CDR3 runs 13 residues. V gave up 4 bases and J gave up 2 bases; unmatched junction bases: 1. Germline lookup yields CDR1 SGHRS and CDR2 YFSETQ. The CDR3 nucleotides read TGCGCCAGCAGCCGGACAGGGGCCTACGAGCAGTACTTC. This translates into CASSRTGAYEQYF.

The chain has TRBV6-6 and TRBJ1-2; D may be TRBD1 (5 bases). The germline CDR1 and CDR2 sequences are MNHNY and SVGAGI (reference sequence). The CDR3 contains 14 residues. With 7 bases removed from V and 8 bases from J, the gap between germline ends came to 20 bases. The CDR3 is CASTGRGGTRGYTF. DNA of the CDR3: TGTGCCAGCACTGGTCGGGGGGGAACTAGGGGCTACACCTTC.

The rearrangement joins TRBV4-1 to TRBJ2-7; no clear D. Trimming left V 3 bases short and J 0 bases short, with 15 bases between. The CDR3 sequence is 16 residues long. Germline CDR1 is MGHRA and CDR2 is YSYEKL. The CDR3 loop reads CASSQTGALNSYEQYF. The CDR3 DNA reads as TGCGCCAGCAGCCAGACGGGCGCGCTTAACTCCTACGAGCAGTACTTC.

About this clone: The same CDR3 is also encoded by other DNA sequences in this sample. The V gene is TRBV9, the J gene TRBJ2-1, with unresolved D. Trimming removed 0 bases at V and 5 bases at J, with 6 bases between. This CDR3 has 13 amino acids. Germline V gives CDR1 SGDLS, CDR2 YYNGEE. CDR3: CASSVARDNEQFF. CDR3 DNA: TGTGCCAGCAGCGTAGCTCGGGACAATGAGCAGTTCTTC.

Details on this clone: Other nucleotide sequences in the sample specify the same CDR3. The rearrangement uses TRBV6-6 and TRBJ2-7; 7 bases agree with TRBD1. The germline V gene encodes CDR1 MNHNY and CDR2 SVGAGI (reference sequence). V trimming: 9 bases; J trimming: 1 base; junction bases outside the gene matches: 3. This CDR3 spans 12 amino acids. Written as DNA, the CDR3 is TGTGCCAGTCGACAGGGATCCTACGAGCAGTACTTC. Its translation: CASRQGSYEQYF.

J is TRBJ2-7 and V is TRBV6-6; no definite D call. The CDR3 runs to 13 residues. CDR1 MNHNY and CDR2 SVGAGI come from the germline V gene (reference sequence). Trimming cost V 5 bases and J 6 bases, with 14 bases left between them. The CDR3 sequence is CASSPELVSEQYF. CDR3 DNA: TGTGCCAGCAGTCCCGAGCTGGTCTCCGAGCAGTACTTC.

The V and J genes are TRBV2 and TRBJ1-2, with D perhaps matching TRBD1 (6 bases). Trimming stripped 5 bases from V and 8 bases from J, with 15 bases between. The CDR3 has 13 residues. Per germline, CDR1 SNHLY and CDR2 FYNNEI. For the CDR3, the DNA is TGTGCCAGCAGTAGGACAGTTCTTGCGGGCTACACCTTC. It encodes CASSRTVLAGYTF.

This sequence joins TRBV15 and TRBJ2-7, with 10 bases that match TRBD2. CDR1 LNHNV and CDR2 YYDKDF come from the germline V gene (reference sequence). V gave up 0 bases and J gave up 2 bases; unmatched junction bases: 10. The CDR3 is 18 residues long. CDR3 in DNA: TGTGCCACCAGCAGAGAGCGTCTAGCGGGAGAACTTCCCTACGAGCAGTACTTC. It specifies CATSRERLAGELPYEQYF.

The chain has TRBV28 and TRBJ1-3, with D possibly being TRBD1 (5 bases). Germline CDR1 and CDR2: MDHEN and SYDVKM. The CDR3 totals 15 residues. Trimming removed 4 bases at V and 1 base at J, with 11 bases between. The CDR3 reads CASSSGTQSGNTIYF. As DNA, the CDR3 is TGTGCCAGCAGTTCCGGGACGCAGTCTGGAAACACCATATATTTT.

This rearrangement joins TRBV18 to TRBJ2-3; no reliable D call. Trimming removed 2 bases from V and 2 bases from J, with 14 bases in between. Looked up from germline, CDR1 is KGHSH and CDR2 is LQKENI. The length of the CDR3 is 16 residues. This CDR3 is CASSPSARVATDTQYF. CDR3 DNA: TGTGCCAGCTCACCAAGTGCCCGGGTAGCCACAGATACGCAGTATTTT.

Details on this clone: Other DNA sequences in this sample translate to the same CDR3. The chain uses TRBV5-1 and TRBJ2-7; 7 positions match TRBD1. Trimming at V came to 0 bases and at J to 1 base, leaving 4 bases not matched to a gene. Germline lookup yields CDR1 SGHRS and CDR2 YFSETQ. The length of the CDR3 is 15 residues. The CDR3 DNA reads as TGCGCCAGCAGCTTGGCTACAGGGGTTTCCTACGAGCAGTACTTC. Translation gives CASSLATGVSYEQYF.

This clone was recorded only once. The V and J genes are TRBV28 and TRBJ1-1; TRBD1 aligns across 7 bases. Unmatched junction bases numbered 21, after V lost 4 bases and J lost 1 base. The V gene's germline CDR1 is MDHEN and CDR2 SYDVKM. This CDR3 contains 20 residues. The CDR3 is CASSSGFLGGHRSKNTEAFF. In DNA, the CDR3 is TGTGCCAGCAGTTCGGGGTTTCTAGGGGGCCACCGTAGTAAGAACACTGAAGCTTTCTTT.

DNA for the CDR3: TGCGCCAGCAGCCGCGGGGCCACAGGGCCCATAGGCTACACCTTC. Translation: CASSRGATGPIGYTF. V usage is TRBV4-1 and J usage is TRBJ1-2; D may be TRBD1 (6 bases). From germline, CDR1 is MGHRA and CDR2 YSYEKL. Trimming took off 4 bases at V and 8 bases at J, with 20 bases between the two ends. The CDR3 has 15 amino acids.

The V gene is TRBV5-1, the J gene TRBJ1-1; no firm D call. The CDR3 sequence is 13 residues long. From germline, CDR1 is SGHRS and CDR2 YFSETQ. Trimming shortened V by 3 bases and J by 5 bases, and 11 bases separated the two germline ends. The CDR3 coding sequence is TGCGCCAGCAGCTGGGAAGGGAGGACTGAAGCTTTCTTT. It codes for CASSWEGRTEAFF.

In DNA form, the CDR3 reads TGCGCCAGCAGCTTGGCGGGCAGATACTACAATGAGCAGTTCTTC. It specifies CASSLAGRYYNEQFF. The chain joins TRBV5-1 to TRBJ2-1; D gene uncertain. The CDR3 has 15 residues. V shed 0 bases and J shed 3 bases, with 10 bases lying between them. Germline-derived CDR1 and CDR2 are SGHRS and YFSETQ.

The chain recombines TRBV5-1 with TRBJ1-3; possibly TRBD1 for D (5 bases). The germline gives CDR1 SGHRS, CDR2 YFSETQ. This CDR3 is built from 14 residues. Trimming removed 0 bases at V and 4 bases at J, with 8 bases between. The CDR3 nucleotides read TGCGCCAGCAGCTTGGTAGGGGAGGGAAACACCATATATTTT. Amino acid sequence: CASSLVGEGNTIYF.

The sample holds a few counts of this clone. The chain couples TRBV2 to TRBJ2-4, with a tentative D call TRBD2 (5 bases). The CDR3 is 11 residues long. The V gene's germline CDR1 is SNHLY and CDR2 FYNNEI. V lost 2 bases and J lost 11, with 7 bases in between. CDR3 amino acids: CASSELAFQYF. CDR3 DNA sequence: TGTGCCAGCAGTGAATTAGCGTTTCAGTACTTC.

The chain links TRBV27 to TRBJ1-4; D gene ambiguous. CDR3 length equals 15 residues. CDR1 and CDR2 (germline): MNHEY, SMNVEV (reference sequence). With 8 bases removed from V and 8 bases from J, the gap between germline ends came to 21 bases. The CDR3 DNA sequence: TGTGCCAGCGGCCGAGACCTCTCCTCGGGAGAAAAACTGTTTTTT. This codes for CASGRDLSSGEKLFF.

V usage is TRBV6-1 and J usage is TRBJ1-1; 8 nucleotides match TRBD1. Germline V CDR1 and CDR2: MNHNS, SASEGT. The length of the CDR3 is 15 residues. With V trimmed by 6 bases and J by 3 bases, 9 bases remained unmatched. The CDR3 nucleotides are TGTGCCAGCAGACCCGACAGGGGTGGGTACACTGAAGCTTTCTTT. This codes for CASRPDRGGYTEAFF.

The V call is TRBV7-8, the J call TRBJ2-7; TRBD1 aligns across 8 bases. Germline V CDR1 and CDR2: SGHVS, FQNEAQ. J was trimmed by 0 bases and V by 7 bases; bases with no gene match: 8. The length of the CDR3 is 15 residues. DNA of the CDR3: TGTGCCAGCAACCCCGGACAGGGCTACTCCTACGAGCAGTACTTC. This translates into CASNPGQGYSYEQYF.

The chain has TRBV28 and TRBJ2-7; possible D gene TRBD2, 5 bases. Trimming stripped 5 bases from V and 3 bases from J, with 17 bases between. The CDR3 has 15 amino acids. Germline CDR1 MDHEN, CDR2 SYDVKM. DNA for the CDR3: TGTGCCAGCAGTGCCGCAGCGGCGGATTTCTACGAGCAGTACTTC. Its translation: CASSAAAADFYEQYF.